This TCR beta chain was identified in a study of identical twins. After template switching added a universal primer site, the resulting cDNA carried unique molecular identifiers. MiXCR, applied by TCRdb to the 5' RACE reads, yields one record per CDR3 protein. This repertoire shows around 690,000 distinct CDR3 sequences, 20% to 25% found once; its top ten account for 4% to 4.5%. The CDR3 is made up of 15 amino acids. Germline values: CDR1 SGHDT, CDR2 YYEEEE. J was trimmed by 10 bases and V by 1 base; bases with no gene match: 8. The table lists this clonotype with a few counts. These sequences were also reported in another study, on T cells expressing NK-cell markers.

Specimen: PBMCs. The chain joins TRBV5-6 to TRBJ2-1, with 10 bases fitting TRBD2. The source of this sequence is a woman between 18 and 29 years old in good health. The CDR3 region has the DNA TGTGCCAGCAGCTTGCCCCTAGCGGGAGAGGACGAGCAGTTCTTC. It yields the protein CASSLPLAGEDEQFF.